These T cell receptor beta chains were read from a single sample in a study of CD8 T cells in Susac syndrome. One entry per CDR3 protein results from TCRdb running MiXCR on the immunoSEQ multiplex PCR reads. The repertoire includes roughly 200,000 distinct CDR3 sequences, approximately 93% of them detected once, and 0.095% to 0.12% sits in the top ten. The specimen sequenced was CD4+ T cells from PBMCs. All receptors derive from a human donor in good health. The CDR3 runs from the conserved cysteine through the conserved F or W. D genes are given only for firm matches. Not every row has a clone size; where given, it reads once, few, many or a size class.

v_call: TRBV20-1; d_call: NA; clone_size: NA; j_call: TRBJ1-1; cdr3_nt: TGCAGTGCCCGTGCGGTTCAGGGTGGAAACACTGAAGCTTTCTTT; cdr3_aa: CSARAVQGGNTEAFF
v_call: TRBV12-3/TRBV12-4; d_call: NA; clone_size: NA; j_call: TRBJ2-1; cdr3_nt: TGTGCCAGCAGTTTAAGGGAGACAGGCTACAATGAGCAGTTCTTC; cdr3_aa: CASSLRETGYNEQFF
v_call: TRBV7-2; d_call: NA; clone_size: NA; j_call: TRBJ2-1; cdr3_nt: TGTGCCAGCAGCCCCCCGACGGTCCACAATGAGCAGTTCTTC; cdr3_aa: CASSPPTVHNEQFF
v_call: TRBV7-3; d_call: TRBD2; clone_size: NA; j_call: TRBJ2-1; cdr3_nt: TGTGCCAGCAGCAACCGACTAGCGGGTTACAATGAGCAGTTCTTC; cdr3_aa: CASSNRLAGYNEQFF
v_call: TRBV5-1; d_call: NA; clone_size: NA; j_call: TRBJ1-5; cdr3_nt: TGCGCCAGCAGCTTGGAGCCAGGGGGCAATCAGCCCCAGCATTTT; cdr3_aa: CASSLEPGGNQPQHF
v_call: TRBV6-6; d_call: TRBD1; clone_size: NA; j_call: TRBJ2-5; cdr3_nt: TGTGCCAGCAGTTACAGGGGGCGCAGAGAGACCCAGTACTTC; cdr3_aa: CASSYRGRRETQYF
v_call: TRBV6-6; d_call: NA; clone_size: NA; j_call: TRBJ2-4; cdr3_nt: TGTGCCAGCACCTTGGTTGGGGAAAACATTCAGTACTTC; cdr3_aa: CASTLVGENIQYF
v_call: TRBV23-1; d_call: NA; clone_size: NA; j_call: TRBJ1-5; cdr3_nt: TGCGCCAGCAGAACCCGTCGGGGTTTGAGCAATCAGCCCCAGCATTTT; cdr3_aa: CASRTRRGLSNQPQHF
v_call: TRBV12-3/TRBV12-4; d_call: NA; clone_size: few; j_call: TRBJ2-7; cdr3_nt: TGTGCCAGCAGTTTAAAGGTCTACGAGCAGTACTTC; cdr3_aa: CASSLKVYEQYF
v_call: TRBV4-1; d_call: NA; clone_size: NA; j_call: TRBJ2-2; cdr3_nt: TGCGCCAGCAGCCACGAGAGAGTCCGGTACACCGGGGAGCTGTTTTTT; cdr3_aa: CASSHERVRYTGELFF
v_call: TRBV10-3; d_call: NA; clone_size: NA; j_call: TRBJ2-1; cdr3_nt: TGTGCCATCAGTGAGTCAGGGGGGGCCTACAATGAGCAGTTCTTC; cdr3_aa: CAISESGGAYNEQFF
v_call: TRBV5-6; d_call: TRBD1; clone_size: NA; j_call: TRBJ2-1; cdr3_nt: TGTGCCAGCAGACGGACAGGAGATTACAATGAGCAGTTCTTC; cdr3_aa: CASRRTGDYNEQFF
v_call: TRBV9; d_call: TRBD1; clone_size: NA; j_call: TRBJ1-1; cdr3_nt: TGTGCCAGCAGCGTAGGAAGGGACAGGGCAACTGAAGCTTTCTTT; cdr3_aa: CASSVGRDRATEAFF
v_call: TRBV12-3/TRBV12-4; d_call: NA; clone_size: NA; j_call: TRBJ2-3; cdr3_nt: TGTGCCAGCACTCGAAACCGGGCGACAGATACGCAGTATTTT; cdr3_aa: CASTRNRATDTQYF
v_call: TRBV30; d_call: NA; clone_size: NA; j_call: TRBJ1-6; cdr3_nt: TGTGCCTGGAGTGTACTCGGGCGGATCCTTAATTCACCCCTCCACTTT; cdr3_aa: CAWSVLGRILNSPLHF
v_call: TRBV4-2; d_call: NA; clone_size: NA; j_call: TRBJ1-2; cdr3_nt: TGTGCCAGCAGCCAGGACAGCAGGGTAGGCGGCTACACCTTC; cdr3_aa: CASSQDSRVGGYTF
v_call: TRBV2; d_call: TRBD1; clone_size: NA; j_call: TRBJ1-2; cdr3_nt: TGTGCCAGCACCTCCGGGACAGCCCAGGGCTACACCTTC; cdr3_aa: CASTSGTAQGYTF
v_call: TRBV20-1; d_call: NA; clone_size: NA; j_call: TRBJ2-3; cdr3_nt: TGCAGTGCTAGAGCCGAGGAAGTGGACACAGATACGCAGTATTTT; cdr3_aa: CSARAEEVDTDTQYF
v_call: TRBV2; d_call: NA; clone_size: once; j_call: TRBJ2-5; cdr3_nt: TGTGCCAGCCGCTTCGTCGAGACCCAGTACTTC; cdr3_aa: CASRFVETQYF
v_call: TRBV27; d_call: NA; clone_size: NA; j_call: TRBJ1-6; cdr3_nt: TGTGCCAGCAGGTCGATGTCGGATTCACCCCTCCACTTT; cdr3_aa: CASRSMSDSPLHF
v_call: TRBV7-2; d_call: TRBD1; clone_size: once; j_call: TRBJ2-7; cdr3_nt: TGTGCCAGCAGCGTAAGCTCTGGGACAGGGAACTACGAGCAGTACTTC; cdr3_aa: CASSVSSGTGNYEQYF
v_call: TRBV7-2; d_call: TRBD2; clone_size: NA; j_call: TRBJ2-5; cdr3_nt: TGTGCCAGCAGCTCTGGGACTAGCGGGGGCCTCTTACAGACCCAGTACTTC; cdr3_aa: CASSSGTSGGLLQTQYF
v_call: TRBV7-2; d_call: NA; clone_size: NA; j_call: TRBJ2-5; cdr3_nt: TGTGCCAGCAGCAAGAGGGGGGTCCAAGAGACCCAGTACTTC; cdr3_aa: CASSKRGVQETQYF
v_call: TRBV5-1; d_call: NA; clone_size: NA; j_call: TRBJ2-2; cdr3_nt: TGCGCCAGCAACCCAATGACCGGGGAGCTGTTTTTT; cdr3_aa: CASNPMTGELFF
v_call: TRBV6-1; d_call: TRBD1; clone_size: NA; j_call: TRBJ2-4; cdr3_nt: TGTGCCAGCACCTACGACAGGGCTCGGGAAAACATTCAGTACTTC; cdr3_aa: CASTYDRARENIQYF
v_call: TRBV4-2; d_call: TRBD1; clone_size: NA; j_call: TRBJ1-5; cdr3_nt: TGTGCCAGCAGCCATGGGACAGGGATCAATCAGCCCCAGCATTTT; cdr3_aa: CASSHGTGINQPQHF
v_call: TRBV7-3; d_call: NA; clone_size: NA; j_call: TRBJ1-1; cdr3_nt: TGTGCCAGCAGCTTAGTTGGGGGCGAGACTGAAGCTTTCTTT; cdr3_aa: CASSLVGGETEAFF
v_call: TRBV3-1; d_call: NA; clone_size: NA; j_call: TRBJ2-5; cdr3_nt: TGTGCCAGCAGCCATGACCCAAGGAGGGTGGAGACCCAGTACTTC; cdr3_aa: CASSHDPRRVETQYF
v_call: TRBV5-1; d_call: NA; clone_size: NA; j_call: TRBJ2-5; cdr3_nt: TGCGCCAGCGGGATCCAAGAGACCCAGTACTTC; cdr3_aa: CASGIQETQYF
v_call: TRBV7-8; d_call: TRBD2; clone_size: NA; j_call: TRBJ2-5; cdr3_nt: TGTGCCAGCAGCTTTACTAGCGGGGGTGAGACCCAGTACTTC; cdr3_aa: CASSFTSGGETQYF
v_call: TRBV7-2; d_call: NA; clone_size: once; j_call: TRBJ1-2; cdr3_nt: TGTGCCAGCAGCTCACAAAGAGGGTCGGCTGGCTACACCTTC; cdr3_aa: CASSSQRGSAGYTF
v_call: TRBV20-1; d_call: NA; clone_size: NA; j_call: TRBJ2-3; cdr3_nt: TGCAGTGCTATGGTCACAGATACGCAGTATTTT; cdr3_aa: CSAMVTDTQYF